The TCR beta chain described here comes from a study of metastatic and nonmetastatic thyroid tumors. Ahead of thyroid surgery, no patient had received treatment of any kind. This clone came up a few times. TCRdb re-clonotyped the PCR reads via MiXCR. The sample consists of some 29,000 clones, over 15% of them appearing once. V lost 6 bases and J lost 0, with 12 bases in between. Germline V gives CDR1 MDHEN, CDR2 SYDVKM. The CDR3 is 15 amino acids. The chain is built from TRBV28 and TRBJ1-3; maybe TRBD1 (5 bases). The sequencing sample was made of blood. This clonotype was sampled from a female donor with papillary thyroid cancer or a benign thyroid nodule (not recorded which). Some clones in this sample may be carry-over from other donors' samples. CDR3: CASSWDGTSGNTIYF. CDR3 sequence (DNA): TGTGCCAGCAGCTGGGACGGAACCTCTGGAAACACCATATATTTT.